The 26 T cell receptor beta chains below all came from one sample that was sequenced in a study of molecular identifiers for immune sequencing clone quantification (dated by TCRdb to the late 2010s). The library was generated by PCR. Sequencer: Illumina HiSeq 4000. TCRdb cleaned the public reads at Q25 with fastp, built clones with MiXCR and kept in-frame beta chains. Rows are combined by CDR3 protein, so each entry shows the most common genes and DNA. Across this sample there are approximately 500,000 distinct CDR3 sequences, with about a fifth seen only once. 0.7% to 1% of the sample rests with the top ten. Sequenced: naive CD8+ T cells from blood, with Jurkat cell RNA spiked in. Interpreted using the paper, the cell subset or site label stands for: FACS-sorted CD8+CD4-CCR7+CD45RA+ naive T cells. The source of these receptors is a human donor in good health. Some libraries in this study had Jurkat cell RNA spiked in.

The genes are TRBV7-9 and TRBJ2-5; no clear D. V was shortened by 4 bases and J by 4 bases, with 10 bases between the two germline ends. This CDR3 is built from 13 residues. The germline gives CDR1 SEHNR, CDR2 FQNEAQ (reference sequence). CDR3 DNA: TGTGCCAGCAGCTCCATCCTTCGAGAGACCCAGTACTTC. This translates into CASSSILRETQYF.

With regard to this clonotype: Given a much more abundant clone one base away, this may be a read error. The chain uses TRBV27 and TRBJ2-7, with TRBD1 matching over 7 bases. Germline lookup yields CDR1 MNHEY and CDR2 SMNVEV (reference sequence). The CDR3 sequence is 13 residues long. The trim removed 0 bases at V and 5 bases at J, leaving 1 base unmatched. CDR3 protein: CASSLSTGNEQYF. The CDR3 DNA follows: TGTGCCAGCAGTTTATCGACAGGGAACGAGCAGTACTTC.

Only a few counts were recorded for this clonotype. The chain uses TRBV14 and TRBJ2-3; 14 nucleotides line up with TRBD2. The CDR3 contains 15 residues. V gave up 0 bases and J gave up 9 bases; unmatched junction bases: 2. The germline gives CDR1 SGHDN, CDR2 FVKESK. In nucleotides, the CDR3 is TGTGCCAGCAGCCAAGATGGGACTAGCGGGGGAACGCAGTATTTT. It yields the protein CASSQDGTSGGTQYF.

Points on this clonotype: A much larger clone lies a single base off, so this may be a read error. The gene calls are TRBV4-1 and TRBJ1-5; D unclear. Germline V gene sequence: CDR1 MGHRA, CDR2 YSYEKL. This CDR3 is built from 12 residues. The CDR3 sequence is CAGSQVGQPQHF. DNA of the CDR3: TGCGCCGGCAGCCAAGTGGGGCAGCCCCAGCATTTT.

This clonotype occurred many times. The J gene is TRBJ2-7, the V gene TRBV4-2; the match to TRBD2 covers 7 bases. This CDR3 contains 15 residues. J lost 6 bases, V lost 0 bases, and 8 bases had no gene match. In germline, CDR1 is LGHNA, CDR2 YNFKEQ. The chain's CDR3 is CASSQEGGSPLEQYF. The CDR3 nucleotides are TGTGCCAGCAGCCAAGAAGGCGGGAGCCCACTCGAGCAGTACTTC.

Note on this clonotype: The junction does not match germline at one end; this may be a read error. The chain is built from TRBV19 and TRBJ1-2; D perhaps matches TRBD1 (5 bases). The CDR3 spans 13 residues. Germline V lookup: CDR1 LNHDA, CDR2 SQIVND (reference sequence). The CDR3 here is CASCFSTAWGYAF. The CDR3 region has the DNA TGTGCCAGTTGCTTCTCGACGGCTTGGGGCTACGCCTTC. Drawing the rest from reference TRBV19 and TRBJ1-2, the complete variable domain is DGGITQSPKYLFRKEGQNVTLSCEQNLNHDAMYWYRQDPGQGLRLIYYSQIVNDFQKGDIAEGYSVSREKKESFPLTVTSAQKNPTAFYLCASCFSTAWGYAFGSGTRLTVV.

The chain is built from TRBV7-6 and TRBJ2-3, with a weak D call TRBD2 (6 bases). The V gene's germline CDR1 is SGHVS and CDR2 FNYEAQ. V was pared by 4 bases and J by 2 bases, with 16 bases between. The CDR3 covers 16 residues. CDR3 coding DNA: TGTGCCAGCAGCTCGTATGCCGGGAGACTCACAGATACGCAGTATTTT. Encoded protein: CASSSYAGRLTDTQYF.

There are a few counts of this clonotype. The chain recombines TRBV2 with TRBJ2-1, with 10 nucleotides matching TRBD2. With 0 bases clipped from V and 2 bases from J, the junction kept 4 bases outside the gene matches. The V gene's germline CDR1 is SNHLY and CDR2 FYNNEI. This CDR3 spans 17 amino acids. CDR3 loop: CASSEAFLAGAYNEQFF. CDR3 in DNA: TGTGCCAGCAGTGAAGCGTTCCTAGCGGGAGCCTACAATGAGCAGTTCTTC.

The CDR3 sequence: CSARPGESYGYTF. As DNA, the CDR3 is TGCAGTGCTAGGCCGGGGGAGAGCTATGGCTACACCTTC. This sequence joins TRBV20-1 and TRBJ1-2, with D possibly being TRBD1 (5 bases). CDR1 and CDR2 from the germline V gene are DFQATT and SNEGSKA (reference sequence). V was shortened by 3 bases and J by 4 bases, with 12 bases between the two germline ends. CDR3 length: 13 amino acids.

This clonotype showed up many times. The chain couples TRBV7-6 to TRBJ2-5; 10 nucleotides align to TRBD1. The CDR3 contains 16 residues. Trimming at V came to 5 bases and at J to 4 bases, leaving 10 bases not matched to a gene. Per the germline V gene, CDR1 is SGHVS and CDR2 is FNYEAQ. CDR3 nucleotide sequence: TGTGCCAGCAGCCCGCCGGGACAGGGGATTTCAGAGACCCAGTACTTC. This gives the protein CASSPPGQGISETQYF.

This clonotype occurred many times. This chain connects TRBV20-1 to TRBJ2-1; TRBD1 aligns across 8 bases. V trimming: 0 bases; J trimming: 9 bases; junction bases outside the gene matches: 7. The germline CDR1 and CDR2 sequences are DFQATT and SNEGSKA (reference sequence). CDR3 length: 14 residues. The CDR3 DNA is TGCAGTGCTAGAGATCCCCAGGGGGCGGGTGAGCAGTTCTTC. Its translation is CSARDPQGAGEQFF.

As to this clonotype: A much larger clone sits a single nucleotide away, making a read error possible. The V gene is TRBV5-3, the J gene TRBJ2-7, with 7 nucleotides matching TRBD2. TRBV5-3 is labeled an ORF, and its function is uncertain. This CDR3 contains 14 residues. The J segment lost 1 base and the V segment lost 3 bases, leaving 4 bases of the junction unmatched. This CDR3 reads CARSSSGTSYEQYF. CDR3 sequence (DNA): TGTGCCAGAAGCTCGAGCGGGACTTCCTACGAGCAGTACTTC.

Remarks on this clonotype: A much larger clone lies a single base off, so this may be a read error. The J gene is TRBJ1-5, the V gene TRBV6-5; D might be TRBD1 (6 bases). V shed 2 bases and J shed 4 bases, with 12 bases lying between them. Germline V gene lookup returns CDR1 MNHEY and CDR2 SVGAGI. This CDR3 comprises 15 residues. The DNA of the CDR3 is TGTGCCAGCAGTTACGCGGGGAGGGGGAATCAGCCCCAGCATTTT. Its translation: CASSYAGRGNQPQHF.

The sample holds one count of this clonotype. Just one base apart from a much larger clone, this may be a read error. The chain has TRBV20-1 and TRBJ1-1; D call uncertain. Germline V CDR1 and CDR2: DFQATT, SNEGSKA (reference sequence). This CDR3 spans 14 amino acids. The CDR3 protein is CGARVYGPNTEAFF. The CDR3 DNA follows: TGCGGTGCTAGAGTTTATGGGCCTAACACTGAAGCTTTCTTT.

This clonotype appeared many times. The V call is TRBV2, the J call TRBJ2-5; 8 positions agree with TRBD1. V lost 3 bases and J lost 2; bases outside the gene matches: 5. In germline, CDR1 is SNHLY, CDR2 FYNNEI. This CDR3 has 15 residues. The CDR3 DNA is TGTGCCAGCAGTGACACCGGGACAGGTCAAGAGACCCAGTACTTC. This encodes CASSDTGTGQETQYF.

This clonotype was detected only a few times. The rearrangement uses TRBV28 and TRBJ1-5, with D tentatively TRBD1 (5 bases). Germline values: CDR1 MDHEN, CDR2 SYDVKM. Trimming removed 5 bases from V and 2 bases from J, with 13 bases in between. The CDR3 loop spans 15 amino acids. The CDR3 is CASSGKDSGNQPQHF. In DNA form, the CDR3 reads TGTGCCAGCAGTGGAAAAGACAGCGGCAATCAGCCCCAGCATTTT.

This clonotype has ten or more counts. The chain is built from TRBV28 and TRBJ2-7; tentatively, D is TRBD1 or TRBD2 (6 bases each). The germline gives CDR1 MDHEN, CDR2 SYDVKM. CDR3 length: 15 amino acids. Trimming left V 3 bases short and J 6 bases short, with 18 bases between. CDR3 region: CASSFGLTGAGEQYF. The CDR3 DNA reads TGTGCCAGCAGTTTCGGTTTAACGGGGGCGGGCGAGCAGTACTTC.

This chain links TRBV7-8 with TRBJ1-3; a possible D gene is TRBD1 (6 bases). Germline V lookup: CDR1 SGHVS, CDR2 FQNEAQ. The CDR3 covers 15 residues. Trimming removed 4 bases from V and 0 bases from J, with 10 bases in between. The CDR3 coding sequence is TGTGCCAGCAGCTCAGGAGGGGGCTCTGGAAACACCATATATTTT. The encoded protein is CASSSGGGSGNTIYF.

This sequence joins TRBV19 and TRBJ2-1; D not certain. Germline V gene data show CDR1 as LNHDA and CDR2 as SQIVND (reference sequence). The CDR3 is 15 amino acids. Trimming stripped 9 bases from V and 7 bases from J, with 22 bases between. CDR3 protein: CASRTGSRARNEQFF. The CDR3, as DNA: TGTGCCAGCAGAACCGGGTCACGAGCACGGAATGAGCAGTTCTTC.

There are a few counts of this clonotype. The chain has TRBV5-6 and TRBJ2-1, with TRBD1 matching 10 bases. This CDR3 is 15 amino acids long. Germline CDR1 reads SGHDT; CDR2 reads YYEEEE. The V segment lost 3 bases and the J segment 4 bases; nucleotides outside the gene matches: 4. CDR3 nucleotides: TGTGCCAGCAGCTGGGGGACAGGGGCTTACAATGAGCAGTTCTTC. Translating gives CASSWGTGAYNEQFF.

The J gene is TRBJ2-3, the V gene TRBV7-9; D unresolved. This CDR3 is built from 16 residues. The V gene lost 5 bases and the J gene lost 0 bases, with 15 bases spanning the gap. Germline V CDR1 and CDR2: SEHNR, FQNEAQ (reference sequence). The CDR3 DNA reads as TGTGCCAGCAGCACAGTAGCCGCCCGGAGCACAGATACGCAGTATTTT. Translating gives CASSTVAARSTDTQYF. The full variable domain, in which reference TRBV7-9 and TRBJ2-3 provide the parts outside the CDR3, is DTGVSQNPRHKITKRGQNVTFRCDPISEHNRLYWYRQTLGQGPEFLTYFQNEAQLEKSRLLSDRFSAERPKGSFSTLEIQRTEQGDSAMYLCASSTVAARSTDTQYFGPGTRLTVL.

The V call is TRBV7-6, the J call TRBJ1-1, with D possibly TRBD1 on 5 matching bases. V lost 5 bases to trimming and J lost 0 bases, with 16 bases between them. Per germline, CDR1 SGHVS and CDR2 FNYEAQ. This CDR3 is built from 16 residues. CDR3 region: CASSPRDGYMNTEAFF. As DNA, the CDR3 is TGTGCCAGCAGCCCGAGGGACGGATACATGAACACTGAAGCTTTCTTT.

This clonotype was seen a few times. This may stem from a read error, because a much larger clone lies one nucleotide away. This chain links TRBV5-1 with TRBJ2-7, with 7 nucleotides matching TRBD1. Germline V gene lookup returns CDR1 SGHRS and CDR2 YFSETQ. This CDR3 is 15 amino acids long. For the CDR3, the DNA is TGCGCCGGCAGCTTGGGGGCCCAGGGGGCCTACGAGCAGTACTTC. This codes for CAGSLGAQGAYEQYF.

This clonotype was observed many times. The chain's CDR3 is CASEGPGQGNEQYF. In DNA form, the CDR3 reads TGTGCCAGCGAGGGGCCGGGACAGGGGAATGAGCAGTACTTC. The chain employs TRBV12-3 or TRBV12-4 and TRBJ2-7; TRBD1 agrees at 10 bases. V shed 8 bases, J shed 7 bases, and the junction held 11 bases outside the gene matches. This CDR3 is built from 14 residues.

This clonotype was seen a handful of times. The V gene is TRBV27, the J gene TRBJ1-5; TRBD1 is a possible D gene (5 bases). CDR3 length: 15 residues. V was shortened by 0 bases and J by 3 bases, with 9 bases between the two germline ends. CDR1 and CDR2 from the germline V gene are MNHEY and SMNVEV (reference sequence). The CDR3 sequence: CASSLSSQVNQPQHF. In nucleotides, the CDR3 is TGTGCCAGCAGTTTATCGTCACAGGTCAATCAGCCCCAGCATTTT.

This clonotype has only a few counts. A much larger clone sits a single nucleotide away, making a read error possible. The V call is TRBV2, the J call TRBJ2-3; D possibly corresponds to TRBD1 (5 bases). Germline V gives CDR1 SNHLY, CDR2 FYNNEI. Trimming stripped 11 bases from V and 2 bases from J, with 14 bases between. CDR3 size: 13 residues. CDR3 in amino acids: CAGAMDTTDTQYF. CDR3 bases: TGTGCCGGCGCGATGGACACCACAGATACGCAGTATTTT.